This record concerns one T cell receptor beta chain sequence. The data originate from a study of blood T cell repertoires in COVID-19. Study information: PBMCs, B-cell-depleted T cells, or T cells provided the cDNA or gDNA that made up the material.

The repertoire was sequenced with immunoSEQ multiplex PCR; TCRdb's copy has only in-frame clones and lacks some. The sample shows about 120,000 clones, 86% of them seen only once. Germline loops: CDR1 LNHDA, CDR2 SQIVND (reference sequence). V lost 1 base and J 1 base, leaving 7 bases between the germline ends. The CDR3 totals 14 residues. This sequence was found in a woman between 65 and 79 years old with COVID-19, enrolled during active disease. The V and J genes are TRBV19 and TRBJ1-1; no clear D. Sequencing input: peripheral blood. The chain's CDR3 is CASSIGAANTEAFF. The DNA of the CDR3 is TGTGCCAGTAGTATAGGGGCCGCGAACACTGAAGCTTTCTTT.